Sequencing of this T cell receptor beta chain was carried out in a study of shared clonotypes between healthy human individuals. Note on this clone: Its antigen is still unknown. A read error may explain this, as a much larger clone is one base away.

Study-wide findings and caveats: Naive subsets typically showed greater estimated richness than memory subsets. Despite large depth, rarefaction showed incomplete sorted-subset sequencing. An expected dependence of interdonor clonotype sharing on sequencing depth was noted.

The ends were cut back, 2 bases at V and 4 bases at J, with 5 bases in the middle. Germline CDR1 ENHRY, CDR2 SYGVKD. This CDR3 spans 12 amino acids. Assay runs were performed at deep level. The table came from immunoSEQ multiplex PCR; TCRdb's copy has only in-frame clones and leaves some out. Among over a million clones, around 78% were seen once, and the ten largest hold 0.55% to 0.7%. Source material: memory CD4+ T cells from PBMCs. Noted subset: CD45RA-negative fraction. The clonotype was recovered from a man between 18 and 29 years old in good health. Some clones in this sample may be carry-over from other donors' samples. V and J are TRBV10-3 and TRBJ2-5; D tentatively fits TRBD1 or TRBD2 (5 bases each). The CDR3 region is CAISEGGETQYF. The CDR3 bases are TGTGCCATCAGTGAGGGGGGAGAGACCCAGTACTTC.